The present T cell receptor (beta chain) was sequenced within a study of cytomegalovirus exposure and HLA in healthy donors. General observations from the study: Across donors, most TCRs were seen rarely, yet some public ones were widespread. Some highly shared sequence variants likely arose as a pipeline artifact.

Remarks on this clone: Antigen unknown.

Primers included in the PCR were 60 Vbeta and 13 Jbeta primers. The table came from immunoSEQ multiplex PCR; TCRdb's copy has only in-frame clones and leaves some out. The sample contains some 130,000 clones, approximately 82% of which appear only once. CDR1 is MRHNA and CDR2 is SNTAGT in the germline V gene. Trimming at V came to 4 bases and at J to 3 bases, leaving 2 bases not matched to a gene. The CDR3 is made up of 15 amino acids. The chain joins TRBV6-4 to TRBJ2-1; 11 nucleotides line up with TRBD1. Source material: PBMCs. This clonotype originated in a boy aged 2 to 9 in good health and CMV-seronegative. CDR3 in amino acids: CASSVGTGGYNEQFF. The DNA for the CDR3 is TGTGCCAGCAGTGTAGGGACAGGGGGCTACAATGAGCAGTTCTTC.